This T cell receptor beta chain is from a study of CD8 T cells in ankylosing spondylitis. V lost 5 bases to trimming and J lost 2 bases, with 18 bases between them. CDR3 size: 16 residues. Germline V gene sequence: CDR1 SGHAT, CDR2 FQNNGV. Whole-study findings and limits: Typical of ankylosing spondylitis blood, it appeared, was a TCR beta motif of fewer than 10 highly homologous variants. Reported data indicate significant enrichment of disease-linked clones within matched ankylosing spondylitis synovial fluid.

About this clonotype: The antigen is unknown.

With molecular barcodes, quantitative 5'-RACE was used to make the TCR beta libraries. One entry per CDR3 protein, called by TCRdb with MiXCR from the 5' RACE reads. In the table there are 200,000 to 250,000 distinct CDR3 sequences, about 18% of which are singletons. This chain links TRBV11-2 with TRBJ1-1; D is unclear. The receptor was derived from a male donor with ankylosing spondylitis. Sequencing input: blood, either unsorted or a sorted T cell fraction (not recorded which). The chain's CDR3 is CASSQGWDTVNTEAFF. CDR3 DNA: TGTGCCAGCAGCCAAGGCTGGGATACGGTAAACACTGAAGCTTTCTTT.